This TCR beta chain was retrieved from a study of T-cell reconstitution after alpha-beta-depleted transplantation in children. Findings and caveats of the study: T-cell counts and diversity at one year post-transplant came mainly from newly produced T cells.

Unique molecular identifiers were used to barcode this TCRbeta library. TCRdb redid the calling of the PCR reads with MiXCR, one entry per CDR3 protein. The table lists some 440,000 distinct CDR3 sequences, 15% to 20% of them singletons, with roughly 27% in the top ten. The CDR3 contains 13 residues. After removal of 7 bases from V and 6 bases from J, the junction contained 11 bases not matched to a gene. Germline V gene lookup returns CDR1 SQVTM and CDR2 ANQGSEA. This clonotype has just a few counts. Its cognate antigen is unknown. The sequencing used PBMCs, mostly from graft donor cells, collected 360 days after TCRalphabeta/CD19-depleted stem cell transplant. The chain employs TRBV29-1 and TRBJ2-7; 8 bases align to TRBD1. This receptor was obtained from a boy in the first two years of life who had a stem cell transplant for Wiskott-Aldrich syndrome, so the T cells may come from the graft donor. The CDR3 sequence: CSAQPDRVGEQYF. The CDR3 nucleotides read TGCAGCGCCCAACCGGACAGGGTGGGCGAGCAGTACTTC.